Presented here are 13 T cell receptor beta chains from one specimen sequenced in a study of cytomegalovirus exposure and HLA in healthy donors. The PCR made use of 60 Vbeta and 13 Jbeta primers. Profiling relied on immunoSEQ multiplex PCR, and the TCRdb table lists in-frame clones only, not all of them. The data hold roughly 220,000 clones, with approximately 70% observed a single time. The sequencing input was PBMCs. Receptor source: a man aged 40-50 years in good health and CMV-seropositive.

J is TRBJ2-5 and V is TRBV5-1; D is possibly TRBD1 (5 bases). The CDR3 contains 14 residues. Germline V gives CDR1 SGHRS, CDR2 YFSETQ. V was cut by 5 bases and J by 3 bases, with 14 bases left in between. CDR3 residues: CASRGQALKETQYF. The CDR3 DNA follows: TGCGCCAGCAGGGGGCAGGCCCTGAAAGAGACCCAGTACTTC.

The CDR3 sequence is CASSLGLAGALSETQYF. The DNA for the CDR3 is TGCGCCAGCAGCTTGGGTCTAGCGGGTGCCCTCAGCGAGACCCAGTACTTC. The gene calls are TRBV5-1 and TRBJ2-5; 8 bases match TRBD2. CDR3 length: 17 residues. The germline V gene encodes CDR1 SGHRS and CDR2 YFSETQ. Trimming cost V 0 bases and J 5 bases; bases outside gene matches: 12.

This chain uses TRBV5-8 with TRBJ2-3; D may be TRBD2 (5 bases). V was shortened by 4 bases and J by 5 bases, with 14 bases between the two germline ends. CDR1 SGHTS and CDR2 YDEGEE come from the germline V gene. CDR3 length equals 14 residues. The CDR3 reads CASSTGLPGDTQYF. In DNA form, the CDR3 reads TGTGCCAGCAGCACTGGACTGCCCGGAGATACGCAGTATTTT.

The chain couples TRBV28 to TRBJ2-1, with D possibly being TRBD2 (5 bases). CDR3 length: 15 amino acids. The V and J ends lost 5 bases and 4 bases respectively, with 15 bases between them. The germline V gene encodes CDR1 MDHEN and CDR2 SYDVKM. Here the CDR3 reads CASSMDQEEYNEQFF. The CDR3 nucleotides read TGTGCCAGCAGTATGGATCAGGAGGAATACAATGAGCAGTTCTTC.

V and J are TRBV7-8 and TRBJ1-1; D not resolved. Germline values: CDR1 SGHVS, CDR2 FQNEAQ. The CDR3 sequence is 14 residues long. The V end was cut by 5 bases, the J end by 4 bases, with 14 bases between. The CDR3 here is CASSTRVGGTEAFF. Written as DNA, the CDR3 is TGTGCCAGCAGCACGAGGGTGGGTGGCACTGAAGCTTTCTTT.

The CDR3 DNA is TGCGCCAGCAGCCTGGGACTAGCGGGGGAAAATGAGCAGTTCTTC. It specifies CASSLGLAGENEQFF. The chain recombines TRBV4-3 with TRBJ2-1; 14 bases align to TRBD2. V lost 4 bases and J lost 7; bases outside the gene matches: 3. CDR1 is LGHNA, CDR2 YSLEER, per germline. The CDR3 is 15 amino acids.

Here the CDR3 DNA reads TGTGCCAGCTCGGCAGCGGGGCTGATCAGCTCCTACAATGAGCAGTTCTTC. Translating it yields CASSAAGLISSYNEQFF. This rearrangement joins TRBV18 to TRBJ2-1; 7 bases fit TRBD2. The CDR3 totals 17 residues. J gave up 0 bases and V 6 bases, and 11 bases lay outside the gene matches. In germline, CDR1 is KGHSH, CDR2 LQKENI.

The chain is built from TRBV5-6 and TRBJ2-3; 7 bases agree with TRBD1. With 0 bases clipped from V and 2 bases from J, the junction kept 6 bases outside the gene matches. The CDR3 contains 16 residues. Germline values: CDR1 SGHDT, CDR2 YYEEEE. CDR3 bases: TGTGCCAGCAGCTTGGGACAGGGAAAATACACAGATACGCAGTATTTT. This codes for CASSLGQGKYTDTQYF.

The gene calls are TRBV6-1 and TRBJ1-6; 9 positions match TRBD1. This CDR3 has 15 residues. Germline CDR1 and CDR2: MNHNS and SASEGT. V shed 5 bases, J shed 13 bases, and the junction held 12 bases outside the gene matches. DNA of the CDR3: TGTGCCAGCAGTTCCCCCGGGACAGGGATTGTGCCCCTCCACTTT. This gives the protein CASSSPGTGIVPLHF.

This sequence joins TRBV2 and TRBJ2-1, with 11 positions matching TRBD2. Germline-derived CDR1 and CDR2 are SNHLY and FYNNEI. This CDR3 comprises 13 residues. Trimming took 8 bases from V and 4 from J; bases not matched to a gene: 1. The DNA of the CDR3 is TGTGCCAGCGGGACTAGCGGTTACAATGAGCAGTTCTTC. It specifies CASGTSGYNEQFF.

This clone showed up just a few times. The V and J genes are TRBV5-1 and TRBJ1-4, with TRBD1 matching 9 bases. The J segment lost 5 bases and the V segment lost 2 bases, leaving 10 bases of the junction unmatched. The CDR3 has 17 amino acids. From germline, CDR1 is SGHRS and CDR2 YFSETQ. The CDR3 protein is CASSFRTGVTSNEKLFF. DNA of the CDR3: TGCGCCAGCAGCTTTCGGACAGGGGTAACCTCAAATGAAAAACTGTTTTTT.

Turning to this clone: Its ends do not fully match the called genes, so a read error is possible. The J gene is TRBJ1-5, the V gene TRBV7-8; 7 bases map to TRBD1. The CDR3 runs 16 residues. Germline V gene lookup returns CDR1 SGHVS and CDR2 FQNEAQ. This CDR3 is CASSLGGQYSNRPQHF. The CDR3 DNA is TGTGCCAGCAGCTTAGGGGGACAGTATAGCAATCGGCCCCAGCATTTT.

This clone was found a few times. The chain recombines TRBV6-1 with TRBJ1-5; the match to TRBD1 covers 7 bases. Losses at the gene ends were 6 bases for V and 1 base for J; bases not matched to a gene: 3. The CDR3 is made up of 14 amino acids. CDR1 MNHNS and CDR2 SASEGT come from the germline V gene. The CDR3 DNA reads as TGTGCCAGCAGACCACAGGGGAGCAATCAGCCCCAGCATTTT. It codes for CASRPQGSNQPQHF.